A single sample is the source of the 18 T cell receptor beta chains below, sequenced in a study of T cells after yellow fever vaccination. TCRdb passed the 5' RACE reads through MiXCR, listing each CDR3 protein once. The sample lists around 260,000 distinct CDR3 sequences; about 5.2% were seen once. The sample consisted of CD4+ T cells sorted from PBMCs, taken on the day of the yellow fever booster vaccination. These receptors were collected from a man between 18 and 29 years old who received the YFV17D yellow fever vaccine.

There are many counts of this clonotype. The chain uses TRBV6-5 and TRBJ2-7, with D possibly TRBD1 on 5 matching bases. Deletions cut 5 bases from V and 7 bases from J, with 15 bases between. CDR3 length: 13 amino acids. From germline, CDR1 is MNHEY and CDR2 SVGAGI. CDR3 in DNA: TGTGCCAGCAGTCGTGACAGCCCCTCTGAGCAGTACTTC. It encodes CASSRDSPSEQYF.

Ten or more counts support this clonotype. The V call is TRBV4-1, the J call TRBJ1-5, with 9 positions matching TRBD1. V was clipped by 3 bases and J by 3 bases; unmatched bases: 6. Germline CDR1 is MGHRA and CDR2 is YSYEKL. CDR3 length equals 16 residues. CDR3 sequence (DNA): TGCGCCAGCAGCCACTTGGACAGGGGAAACAATCAGCCCCAGCATTTT. Protein: CASSHLDRGNNQPQHF.

This clonotype was seen more than once but under ten times. The V gene is TRBV12-3 or TRBV12-4, the J gene TRBJ1-2; no clear D gene. V was clipped by 6 bases and J by 6 bases, with 8 bases between them. The CDR3 is made up of 11 amino acids. The DNA for the CDR3 is TGTGCCAGCAGAATAATTAATGGCTACACCTTC. As protein: CASRIINGYTF.

The chain employs TRBV18 and TRBJ1-2; D may be TRBD1 (6 bases). Trimming removed 3 bases at V and 6 bases at J, with 11 bases between. The CDR3 runs 13 residues. The germline CDR1 and CDR2 sequences are KGHSH and LQKENI. CDR3 coding DNA: TGTGCCAGCTCACCTGGACAGATAAATGGCTACACCTTC. Its translation is CASSPGQINGYTF.

CDR3 sequence (DNA): TGCAGTGCTGCCGACAGGGGAGATACAGATACGCAGTATTTT. Translated, it gives CSAADRGDTDTQYF. This sequence joins TRBV20-1 and TRBJ2-3; TRBD1 matches at 8 bases. Trimming cost V 5 bases and J 3 bases; bases outside gene matches: 7. From germline, CDR1 is DFQATT and CDR2 SNEGSKA (reference sequence). The CDR3 is 14 amino acids.

This clonotype has ten or more counts. J is TRBJ2-7 and V is TRBV7-2, with D perhaps TRBD1 (5 bases). V was cut by 3 bases and J by 4 bases, with 13 bases left in between. This CDR3 region has 14 residues. Per the germline V gene, CDR1 is SGHTA and CDR2 is FQGNSA. CDR3 sequence reads: CASSFDRAGYEQYF. The CDR3 coding sequence is TGTGCCAGCAGCTTTGACCGGGCAGGGTACGAGCAGTACTTC. The variable domain in full, completed from reference TRBV7-2 and TRBJ2-7, reads GAGVSQSPSNKVTEKGKDVELRCDPISGHTALYWYRQSLGQGLEFLIYFQGNSAPDKSGLPSDRFSAERTGGSVSTLTIQRTQQEDSAVYLCASSFDRAGYEQYFGPGTRLTVT.

The chain uses TRBV6-6 and TRBJ1-2; 8 bases fit TRBD1. V gave up 6 bases and J gave up 5 bases; unmatched junction bases: 8. Germline assignment: CDR1 MNHNY and CDR2 SVGAGI (reference sequence). CDR3 length equals 14 residues. The CDR3 DNA follows: TGTGCCAGCAGGGAGAGTACAGGGGGGTATGGCTACACCTTC. Protein product: CASRESTGGYGYTF.

Many counts were recorded for this clonotype. The J gene is TRBJ1-4, the V gene TRBV7-9; D uncertain. Germline CDR1 SEHNR, CDR2 FQNEAQ (reference sequence). The CDR3 is 13 amino acids. V dropped 7 bases and J dropped 8 bases, with 14 bases sitting between them. The CDR3 region has the DNA TGTGCCAGCACCTTTGGGCTTTTCGAAAAACTGTTTTTT. Translated: CASTFGLFEKLFF. Full variable domain (missing parts from reference TRBV7-9 and TRBJ1-4): DTGVSQNPRHKITKRGQNVTFRCDPISEHNRLYWYRQTLGQGPEFLTYFQNEAQLEKSRLLSDRFSAERPKGSFSTLEIQRTEQGDSAMYLCASTFGLFEKLFFGSGTQLSVL.

This sequence joins TRBV10-2 and TRBJ1-2; unclear D gene. V was trimmed by 0 bases and J by 4 bases, leaving 18 bases between them. In germline, CDR1 is WSHSY, CDR2 SAAADI. The CDR3 is made up of 17 amino acids. In nucleotides, the CDR3 is TGCGCCAGCAGTGAGTCAACCTCCCCAGCGTACCCCTATGGCTACACCTTC. Residues: CASSESTSPAYPYGYTF.

There are a few counts of this clonotype. V usage is TRBV7-8 and J usage is TRBJ1-1; D call uncertain. Germline V gene sequence: CDR1 SGHVS, CDR2 FQNEAQ. The CDR3 is 13 amino acids. V gave up 5 bases and J gave up 6 bases, with 13 bases separating them. The CDR3, as DNA: TGTGCCAGCAGCCCACTGGATTGGGCTGAAGCTTTCTTT. Encoded protein: CASSPLDWAEAFF.

In this sample, this clonotype turned up a few times. This sequence joins TRBV5-1 and TRBJ2-2; D ambiguous. Germline values: CDR1 SGHRS, CDR2 YFSETQ. The CDR3 runs 14 residues. Trimming pared 2 bases from V and 7 bases from J, leaving 12 bases between. The CDR3 is CASSFSRQDGELFF. CDR3 coding DNA: TGCGCCAGCAGCTTTTCACGGCAAGACGGGGAGCTGTTTTTT.

V gene TRBV5-6 combines with J gene TRBJ1-1, with TRBD1 matching 8 bases. Trimming cost V 6 bases and J 4 bases; bases outside gene matches: 14. Germline V gene data show CDR1 as SGHDT and CDR2 as YYEEEE. CDR3 length: 16 residues. The CDR3 DNA follows: TGTGCCAGCACCCCGCTAGACAGGGGCTCGGGCACTGAAGCTTTCTTT. Translating gives CASTPLDRGSGTEAFF.

The CDR3 region is CASSPWGGRETQYF. The CDR3 bases are TGTGCCAGCTCCCCTTGGGGCGGGAGAGAGACCCAGTACTTC. V is TRBV18 and J is TRBJ2-5; 7 bases align to TRBD2. The CDR3 is made up of 14 amino acids. CDR1 and CDR2 (germline): KGHSH, LQKENI. Trimming removed 6 bases from V and 4 bases from J; junction bases left unmatched: 8.

The gene calls are TRBV4-3 and TRBJ2-3; D unclear. The germline V gene has CDR1 LGHNA and CDR2 YSLEER. CDR3 length equals 12 residues. V gave up 1 base and J gave up 4 bases, with 3 bases separating them. CDR3 DNA: TGCGCCAGCAGCCAAGGGTCAGATACGCAGTATTTT. Translated, it gives CASSQGSDTQYF.

In its sample, this clonotype was seen many times. The V gene is TRBV7-6, the J gene TRBJ2-7, with 10 positions matching TRBD1. Germline V gives CDR1 SGHVS, CDR2 FNYEAQ. The J segment lost 11 bases and the V segment lost 5 bases, leaving 18 bases of the junction unmatched. The CDR3 loop spans 16 amino acids. DNA of the CDR3: TGTGCCAGCAGCCCCCCCACGGGACAGGGGCACACTCGCAAGTACTTC. Translating it yields CASSPPTGQGHTRKYF.

V is TRBV7-2 and J is TRBJ2-5; TRBD2 agrees at 10 bases. V lost 7 bases and J lost 2; bases outside the gene matches: 13. Germline V gene sequence: CDR1 SGHTA, CDR2 FQGNSA. The CDR3 sequence is 17 residues long. For the CDR3, the DNA is TGTGCCAGCACCACCTGGCGGACTAGCGGCTTTCAAGAGACCCAGTACTTC. Translation gives CASTTWRTSGFQETQYF.

This clonotype was observed at least ten times. V is TRBV14 and J is TRBJ2-2; 7 nucleotides line up with TRBD1. The CDR3 sequence is 18 residues long. Unmatched junction bases numbered 15, after V lost 6 bases and J lost 2 bases. Germline V gene data show CDR1 as SGHDN and CDR2 as FVKESK. CDR3 protein: CASRRQGLGRYNTGELFF. The CDR3 DNA reads as TGTGCCAGCAGACGACAGGGCCTGGGCCGATACAACACCGGGGAGCTGTTTTTT.

Ten or more counts support this clonotype. The J gene is TRBJ2-1, the V gene TRBV6-6; maybe TRBD2 (6 bases). In germline, CDR1 is MNHNY, CDR2 SVGAGI (reference sequence). With 2 bases removed from V and 7 bases from J, the gap between germline ends came to 15 bases. The CDR3 runs 15 residues. The CDR3 DNA follows: TGTGCCAGCAGTTACGGACGGGGGAGAGTAAATGAGCAGTTCTTC. Translated: CASSYGRGRVNEQFF.